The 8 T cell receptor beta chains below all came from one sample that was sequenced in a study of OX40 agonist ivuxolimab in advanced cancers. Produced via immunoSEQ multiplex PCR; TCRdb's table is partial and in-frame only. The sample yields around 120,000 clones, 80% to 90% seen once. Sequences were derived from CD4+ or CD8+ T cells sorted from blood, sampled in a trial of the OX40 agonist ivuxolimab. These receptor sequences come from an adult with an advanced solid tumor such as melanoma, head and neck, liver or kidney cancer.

The CDR3 sequence: CAWRRGFRGYTF. The CDR3 DNA reads TGTGCCTGGAGGAGGGGGTTTAGGGGCTACACCTTC. V and J are TRBV30 and TRBJ1-2; maybe TRBD1 (6 bases). V lost 3 bases and J lost 8, with 13 bases in between. CDR1 is GTSNPN and CDR2 is SVGIG in the germline V gene (reference sequence). CDR3 size: 12 residues.

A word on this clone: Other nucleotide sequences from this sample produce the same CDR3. The CDR3 DNA reads TGTGCCAGCTCACCCGACAGAGAAGAGACCCAGTACTTC. The encoded protein is CASSPDREETQYF. The V call is TRBV18, the J call TRBJ2-5, with D possibly matching TRBD1 (5 bases). CDR1 is KGHSH and CDR2 is LQKENI in the germline V gene. V lost 3 bases and J 3 bases, leaving 8 bases between the germline ends. This CDR3 contains 13 residues. Full variable domain (remainder filled in from reference TRBV18 and TRBJ2-5): NAGVMQNPRHLVRRRGQEARLRCSPMKGHSHVYWYRQLPEEGLKFMVYLQKENIIDESGMPKERFSAEFPKEGPSILRIQQVVRGDSAAYFCASSPDREETQYFGPGTRLLVL.

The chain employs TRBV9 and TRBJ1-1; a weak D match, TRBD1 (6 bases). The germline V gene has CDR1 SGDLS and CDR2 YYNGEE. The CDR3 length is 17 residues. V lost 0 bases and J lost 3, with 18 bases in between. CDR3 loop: CASSVEPRGGGDTEAFF. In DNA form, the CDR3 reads TGTGCCAGCAGCGTAGAGCCCCGAGGCGGGGGCGACACTGAAGCTTTCTTT. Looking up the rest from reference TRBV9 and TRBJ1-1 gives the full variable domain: DSGVTQTPKHLITATGQRVTLRCSPRSGDLSVYWYQQSLDQGLQFLIQYYNGEERAKGNILERFSAQQFPDLHSELNLSSLELGDSALYFCASSVEPRGGGDTEAFFGQGTRLTVV.

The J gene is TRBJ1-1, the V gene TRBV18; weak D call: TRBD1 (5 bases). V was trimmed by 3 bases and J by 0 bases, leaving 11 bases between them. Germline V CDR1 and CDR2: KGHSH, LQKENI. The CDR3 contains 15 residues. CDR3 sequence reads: CASSPAGRLNTEAFF. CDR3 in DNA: TGTGCCAGCTCACCGGCGGGACGGTTGAACACTGAAGCTTTCTTT.

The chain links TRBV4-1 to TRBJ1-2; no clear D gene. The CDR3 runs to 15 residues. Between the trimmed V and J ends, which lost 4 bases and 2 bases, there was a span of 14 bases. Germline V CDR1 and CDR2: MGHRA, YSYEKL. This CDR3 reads CASSPGVIPNYGYTF. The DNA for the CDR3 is TGCGCCAGCAGCCCCGGGGTAATCCCCAACTATGGCTACACCTTC.

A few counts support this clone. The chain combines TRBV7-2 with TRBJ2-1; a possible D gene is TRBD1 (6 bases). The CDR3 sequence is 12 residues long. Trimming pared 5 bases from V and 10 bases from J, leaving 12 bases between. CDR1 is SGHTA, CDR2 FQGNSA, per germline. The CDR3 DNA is TGTGCCAGCAGCGCCTCAGGGGTGGAGCAGTTCTTC. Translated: CASSASGVEQFF.

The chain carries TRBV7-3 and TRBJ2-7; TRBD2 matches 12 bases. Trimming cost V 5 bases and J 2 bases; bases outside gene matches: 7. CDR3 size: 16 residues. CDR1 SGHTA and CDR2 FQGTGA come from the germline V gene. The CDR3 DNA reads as TGTGCCAGCAGCCGGGCCGGACTAGCGGGGACCTACGAGCAGTACTTC. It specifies CASSRAGLAGTYEQYF.

For the CDR3, the DNA is TGTGCCAGTAGTATGACGGCAGGCGGGGAGACCCAGTACTTC. Protein: CASSMTAGGETQYF. The chain combines TRBV19 with TRBJ2-5; TRBD2 is a possible D gene (5 bases). Germline V gene sequence: CDR1 LNHDA, CDR2 SQIVND (reference sequence). The CDR3 loop spans 14 amino acids. The germline V and J ends were trimmed by 3 bases and 5 bases, with 13 bases remaining between them.